The 6 T cell receptor beta chains presented below share a single source sample, sequenced in a study of shared clonotypes between healthy human individuals. Assay: immunoSEQ multiplex PCR; the TCRdb copy retains only in-frame clones and omits some. The sample contains 150,000 to 200,000 clones, 90% to 95% of which appear only once. Sample: naive CD4+ T cells sorted from blood. Subset noted: CD45RA+ positively selected. Receptors originate from a woman between 25 and 40 years old in good health.

The chain carries TRBV28 and TRBJ2-7; 9 positions match TRBD2. Germline assignment: CDR1 MDHEN and CDR2 SYDVKM. J was trimmed by 3 bases and V by 7 bases; bases with no gene match: 10. This CDR3 comprises 15 residues. The CDR3 DNA reads as TGTGCCAGCACCAAGGGGGTAGCGGGGGACTACGAGCAGTACTTC. Its translation is CASTKGVAGDYEQYF.

The chain recombines TRBV28 with TRBJ1-5; D is ambiguous. V was shortened by 3 bases and J by 5 bases, with 8 bases between the two germline ends. Germline values: CDR1 MDHEN, CDR2 SYDVKM. This CDR3 is built from 13 residues. DNA of the CDR3: TGTGCCAGCAGTTTGCCTGCGGATCAGCCCCAGCATTTT. It encodes CASSLPADQPQHF.

The rearrangement links TRBV18 to TRBJ2-7; the match to TRBD2 covers 12 bases. This CDR3 is 17 amino acids long. The ends lost 0 bases at V and 7 bases at J; junction bases unmatched: 10. The germline gives CDR1 KGHSH, CDR2 LQKENI. The CDR3 region is CASSPPGLAGLMGEQYF. In nucleotides, the CDR3 is TGTGCCAGCTCACCACCGGGACTAGCGGGCCTGATGGGGGAGCAGTACTTC.

The chain employs TRBV27 and TRBJ1-4, with 9 nucleotides matching TRBD1. In germline, CDR1 is MNHEY, CDR2 SMNVEV (reference sequence). V was pared by 8 bases and J by 7 bases, with 8 bases of the junction left unmatched. The CDR3 runs 14 residues. The CDR3 coding sequence is TGTGCCAGCTCCCGGGGACAGGGAGGTGAAAAACTGTTTTTT. Amino acid sequence: CASSRGQGGEKLFF.

This chain links TRBV30 with TRBJ2-7; 11 bases are a match to TRBD1. Per the germline V gene, CDR1 is GTSNPN and CDR2 is SVGIG (reference sequence). With 4 bases clipped from V and 4 bases from J, the junction kept 6 bases outside the gene matches. The CDR3 extends over 14 amino acids. CDR3 in DNA: TGTGCCTGGACGCCGGACAGGGGGCTGTACGAGCAGTACTTC. Protein product: CAWTPDRGLYEQYF.

The V and J genes are TRBV19 and TRBJ1-5; perhaps TRBD1 as D (6 bases). Trimming took 6 bases from V and 3 from J, leaving 21 bases between them. This CDR3 has 17 residues. Germline-derived CDR1 and CDR2 are LNHDA and SQIVND (reference sequence). CDR3 nucleotide sequence: TGTGCCAGTAGCGCCTCCCGGGGGGGGCTCGTCAATCAGCCCCAGCATTTT. Amino acids: CASSASRGGLVNQPQHF.